This record covers a single TCR beta chain. The antigen remains undetermined. Germline-derived CDR1 and CDR2 are KGHDR and SFDVKD. V dropped 2 bases and J dropped 0 bases, with 23 bases sitting between them. CDR3 length: 20 residues. These data are taken from a study of T cell responses to AZD1222 COVID-19 vaccine. Measured with immunoSEQ multiplex PCR; TCRdb has only the in-frame clones, and not every one. The table records hundreds of thousands of clones, roughly 91% of them present only once. Study-wide results and caveats: Vaccine-associated CD4 TCRs spanned spike, dominant at 160-218 and 743-854. The donor cohort was predominantly white British with a female majority, and clonal diversity may have been underestimated.

The receptor was isolated from an adult in good health. The sample in question was peripheral blood, obtained on day 0 of MenACWY control vaccination. The gene calls are TRBV24-1 and TRBJ2-3; D is unclear. The CDR3 loop reads CATSDSRRRKPGPSTDTQYF. The CDR3 DNA sequence: TGTGCCACCAGTGATTCCCGCCGGCGGAAGCCGGGCCCTAGCACAGATACGCAGTATTTT.